Following are 20 T cell receptor beta chains from one sample sequenced in a study of blood T cell repertoires in COVID-19. Sequenced by immunoSEQ multiplex PCR; TCRdb stores in-frame clones only, minus some. The profile shows tens of thousands of clones, about four fifths of them singletons. What was sequenced was peripheral blood. The receptors were gathered from a woman in her fifties or sixties with acute or convalescent COVID-19.

V and J are TRBV6-5 and TRBJ2-2; 8 bases fit TRBD1. Germline CDR1 and CDR2: MNHEY and SVGAGI. V dropped 5 bases and J dropped 1; count of bases not matched to a gene: 3. CDR3 length equals 15 residues. The chain's CDR3 is CASSNTGGNTGELFF. As DNA, the CDR3 is TGTGCCAGCAGTAACACAGGGGGGAACACCGGGGAGCTGTTTTTT.

The V call is TRBV7-8, the J call TRBJ2-5; the match to TRBD2 covers 7 bases. This CDR3 contains 16 residues. The germline V gene encodes CDR1 SGHVS and CDR2 FQNEAQ. Losses at the gene ends were 1 base for V and 0 bases for J; bases not matched to a gene: 5. CDR3 sequence reads: CASSLVSSGYQETQYF. CDR3 DNA sequence: TGTGCCAGCAGCTTAGTGTCTAGCGGTTACCAAGAGACCCAGTACTTC. The whole variable domain, remainder taken from reference TRBV7-8 and TRBJ2-5, is GAGVSQSPRYKVAKRGQDVALRCDPISGHVSLFWYQQALGQGPEFLTYFQNEAQLDKSGLPSDRFFAERPEGSVSTLKIQRTQQEDSAVYLCASSLVSSGYQETQYFGPGTRLLVL.

CDR3: CASKTQGQRTDTQYF. CDR3 DNA: TGTGCCAGTAAAACGCAGGGGCAGAGGACAGATACGCAGTATTTT. V is TRBV19 and J is TRBJ2-3; D perhaps matches TRBD1 (6 bases). Looked up from germline, CDR1 is LNHDA and CDR2 is SQIVND (reference sequence). This CDR3 is built from 15 residues. Trimming shortened V by 7 bases and J by 3 bases, and 17 bases separated the two germline ends.

The chain combines TRBV29-1 with TRBJ2-3, with D possibly TRBD1 on 5 matching bases. The germline V gene has CDR1 SQVTM and CDR2 ANQGSEA. V shed 3 bases and J shed 2 bases, with 9 bases lying between them. This CDR3 is built from 13 residues. The CDR3 DNA follows: TGCAGCGTTGACAGGGCCAACACAGATACGCAGTATTTT. It codes for CSVDRANTDTQYF.

The sample holds one count of this clone. The chain uses TRBV3-1 (or the pseudogene TRBV3-2) and TRBJ1-2, with a tentative D call TRBD1 (5 bases). The ends were cut back, 6 bases at V and 1 base at J, with 15 bases in the middle. CDR3 length: 15 amino acids. The germline V gene has CDR1 LGHDT and CDR2 YNNKEL (reference sequence). The CDR3 bases are TGTGCCAGCAGTCACACCCCCAGGGATAACTATGGCTACACCTTC. As protein: CASSHTPRDNYGYTF.

The rearrangement joins TRBV10-2 to TRBJ2-7, with TRBD2 matching 8 bases. Germline lookup yields CDR1 WSHSY and CDR2 SAAADI. This CDR3 region has 15 residues. J gave up 4 bases and V 2 bases, and 7 bases lay outside the gene matches. The chain's CDR3 is CASSERGSGVYEQYF. Written as DNA, the CDR3 is TGCGCCAGCAGTGAGCGAGGTAGCGGGGTATACGAGCAGTACTTC.

The J gene is TRBJ1-3, the V gene TRBV9; D may be TRBD1 (5 bases). Germline CDR1 and CDR2: SGDLS and YYNGEE. The CDR3 covers 15 residues. V dropped 0 bases and J dropped 6 bases, with 13 bases sitting between them. The CDR3 nucleotides read TGTGCCAGCAGCGTAGTGCCCGACAGACCAAACACCATATATTTT. Protein product: CASSVVPDRPNTIYF.

The chain carries TRBV3-1 (or the pseudogene TRBV3-2) and TRBJ1-1, with D possibly TRBD1 on 5 matching bases. The CDR3 length is 14 residues. Germline V lookup: CDR1 LGHDT, CDR2 YNNKEL (reference sequence). The V and J ends lost 5 bases and 5 bases respectively, with 15 bases between them. In DNA form, the CDR3 reads TGTGCCAGCAGCGCGCTACTCGGGGGAACTGAAGCTTTCTTT. Its translation is CASSALLGGTEAFF.

CDR3 nucleotides: TGTGCCAGTAGTGTAACGGGACTAGCACAAGAGACCCAGTACTTC. Translation gives CASSVTGLAQETQYF. V and J are TRBV19 and TRBJ2-5; the match to TRBD2 covers 9 bases. Trimming took 5 bases from V and 2 from J; bases not matched to a gene: 6. Germline V gene data show CDR1 as LNHDA and CDR2 as SQIVND (reference sequence). The CDR3 is 15 amino acids.

There are a few counts of this clone. The chain has TRBV29-1 and TRBJ1-1, with TRBD1 matching 7 bases. Germline-derived CDR1 and CDR2 are SQVTM and ANQGSEA. CDR3 length: 13 amino acids. V trimming: 7 bases; J trimming: 1 base; junction bases outside the gene matches: 6. DNA of the CDR3: TGCAGCGCTGAGACAGGGAGGAACACTGAAGCTTTCTTT. Translating it yields CSAETGRNTEAFF. Variable domain in full (rest from reference TRBV29-1 and TRBJ1-1): SAVISQKPSRDICQRGTSLTIQCQVDSQVTMMFWYRQQPGQSLTLIATANQGSEATYESGFVIDKFPISRPNLTFSTLTVSNMSPEDSSIYLCSAETGRNTEAFFGQGTRLTVV.

The chain uses TRBV30 and TRBJ1-4; 7 bases map to TRBD1. The CDR3 runs 15 residues. Germline CDR1 is GTSNPN and CDR2 is SVGIG (reference sequence). J lost 6 bases, V lost 0 bases, and 7 bases had no gene match. The CDR3 spells CAWSVWDRRDEKLFF. The DNA for the CDR3 is TGTGCCTGGAGTGTTTGGGACAGAAGGGATGAAAAACTGTTTTTT.

V and J are TRBV11-2 and TRBJ2-2; 10 nucleotides align to TRBD2. The germline V gene has CDR1 SGHAT and CDR2 FQNNGV. CDR3 length: 17 residues. Trimming at V came to 2 bases and at J to 3 bases, leaving 6 bases not matched to a gene. CDR3 in amino acids: CASSLRPLAGDTGELFF. CDR3 in DNA: TGTGCCAGCAGCTTAAGGCCCCTAGCGGGGGACACCGGGGAGCTGTTTTTT.

This chain connects TRBV7-2 to TRBJ1-5; D might be TRBD1 (5 bases). The germline V gene has CDR1 SGHTA and CDR2 FQGNSA. The V and J ends lost 2 bases and 2 bases respectively, with 7 bases between them. The CDR3 totals 14 residues. CDR3 sequence (DNA): TGTGCCAGCAGCTTACCAGGGCGCAATCAGCCCCAGCATTTT. Translation gives CASSLPGRNQPQHF. The full variable domain, its missing parts supplied by reference TRBV7-2 and TRBJ1-5, is GAGVSQSPSNKVTEKGKDVELRCDPISGHTALYWYRQSLGQGLEFLIYFQGNSAPDKSGLPSDRFSAERTGGSVSTLTIQRTQQEDSAVYLCASSLPGRNQPQHFGDGTRLSIL.

Here the CDR3 reads CASRLQGYYGYTF. The CDR3 DNA follows: TGTGCCAGCAGGCTACAGGGCTACTATGGCTACACCTTC. The chain is built from TRBV7-2 and TRBJ1-2; D possibly corresponds to TRBD1 (6 bases). The CDR3 length is 13 residues. V lost 6 bases, J lost 3 bases, and 11 bases lay in between. The germline gives CDR1 SGHTA, CDR2 FQGNSA.

This clone has just a few counts. CDR3 in amino acids: CASGSTSGGETQYF. The CDR3 coding sequence is TGTGCTAGTGGTTCAACGTCGGGGGGAGAGACCCAGTACTTC. The chain is built from TRBV12-5 and TRBJ2-5; 7 nucleotides match TRBD2. Losses at the gene ends were 4 bases for V and 4 bases for J; bases not matched to a gene: 6. CDR3 length equals 14 residues. Germline V gene data show CDR1 as LGHNT and CDR2 as FRNRAP.

V and J are TRBV5-1 and TRBJ1-2; D remains ambiguous. V lost 4 bases and J lost 6, with 10 bases in between. Germline assignment: CDR1 SGHRS and CDR2 YFSETQ. The CDR3 is 12 amino acids. The CDR3 sequence: CASSATIDGYTF. CDR3 nucleotide sequence: TGCGCCAGCAGCGCTACTATCGATGGCTACACCTTC. The variable domain in full, with the rest retrieved from reference TRBV5-1 and TRBJ1-2, is KAGVTQTPRYLIKTRGQQVTLSCSPISGHRSVSWYQQTPGQGLQFLFEYFSETQRNKGNFPGRFSGRQFSNSRSEMNVSTLELGDSALYLCASSATIDGYTFGSGTRLTVV.

This clone was seen a single time. This chain links TRBV3-1 (or the pseudogene TRBV3-2) with TRBJ1-6; D unresolved. Between the trimmed V and J ends, which lost 1 base and 8 bases, there was a span of 12 bases. The CDR3 loop spans 15 amino acids. Germline V gene sequence: CDR1 LGHDT, CDR2 YNNKEL (reference sequence). The CDR3 sequence is CASSQVAGFDSPLHF. DNA for the CDR3: TGTGCCAGCAGCCAAGTTGCGGGGTTTGATTCACCCCTCCACTTT.

The genes are TRBV9 and TRBJ2-2; 7 nucleotides match TRBD1. The junction had 9 bases not matched to a gene; V was cut back by 4 bases and J by 6 bases. The CDR3 extends over 15 amino acids. Germline V gene sequence: CDR1 SGDLS, CDR2 YYNGEE. CDR3 in DNA: TGTGCCAGCAGCCGATTCCAGGGGGTGGCCGGGGAGCTGTTTTTT. Its protein product is CASSRFQGVAGELFF. Combining the CDR3 with reference TRBV9 and TRBJ2-2 gives the whole variable domain DSGVTQTPKHLITATGQRVTLRCSPRSGDLSVYWYQQSLDQGLQFLIQYYNGEERAKGNILERFSAQQFPDLHSELNLSSLELGDSALYFCASSRFQGVAGELFFGEGSRLTVL.

The chain employs TRBV28 and TRBJ2-3, with TRBD2 matching over 10 bases. CDR3 length: 16 residues. The V and J ends lost 6 bases and 3 bases, in that order; junction bases with no gene match: 9. Germline CDR1 reads MDHEN; CDR2 reads SYDVKM. CDR3 region: CASSLPSGGGTDTQYF. The CDR3 coding sequence is TGTGCCAGCAGCTTACCAAGCGGGGGGGGAACAGATACGCAGTATTTT.

The gene calls are TRBV7-9 and TRBJ1-1; D not resolved. With 3 bases removed from V and 5 bases from J, the gap between germline ends came to 7 bases. CDR3 size: 12 residues. CDR1 and CDR2 (germline): SEHNR, FQNEAQ (reference sequence). CDR3 coding DNA: TGTGCCAGCAGCTTCATGACTACTGAAGCTTTCTTT. It specifies CASSFMTTEAFF.